One and the same sample provided the 18 T cell receptor beta chains below, sequenced in a study of monozygotic twins with inflammatory bowel disease. TCRdb derives one entry per CDR3 protein from the 5' RACE reads, leaving out DNA. The sample shows approximately 400,000 distinct CDR3 sequences, and approximately 2.8% sits with its ten largest clones. Sequenced: blood. All receptors come from a human donor with ulcerative colitis or Crohn's disease, or a healthy co-twin of an affected twin (not recorded which).

The chain uses TRBV24-1 and TRBJ2-7. Germline V lookup: CDR1 KGHDR, CDR2 SFDVKD. There are 16 residues in the CDR3. The CDR3 is CATSDPHAGSSYEQYF.

The V call is TRBV4-1, the J call TRBJ2-3; TCRdb picks TRBD2, but there is no DNA to check that call. The CDR3 spans 18 residues. The germline CDR1 and CDR2 sequences are MGHRA and YSYEKL. The CDR3: CASSQALGLAGSTDTQYF.

The chain carries TRBV5-1 and TRBJ2-2; as DNA is missing, the TRBD1 call by TCRdb cannot be tested. This CDR3 has 16 amino acids. CDR1 SGHRS and CDR2 YFSETQ come from the germline V gene. The CDR3: CASSRAGGKDTGELFF.

This chain connects TRBV6-5 to TRBJ1-1. This CDR3 spans 17 amino acids. The germline V gene has CDR1 MNHEY and CDR2 SVGAGI. This CDR3 reads CASSSRQAPLVRTEAFF.

The chain employs TRBV18 and TRBJ2-1; TCRdb names TRBD2, which stays unverified in the absence of DNA. There are 14 residues in the CDR3. The germline V gene encodes CDR1 KGHSH and CDR2 LQKENI. The CDR3 loop reads CASSPGLTGNEQFF.

The V gene is TRBV20-1, the J gene TRBJ1-4; the D gene TCRdb calls, TRBD1, cannot be checked with no DNA. The CDR3 runs 16 residues. CDR1 and CDR2 from the germline V gene are DFQATT and SNEGSKA (reference sequence). The CDR3: CSALPTGRPNNEKLFF.

The rearrangement links TRBV9 to TRBJ2-7; TCRdb names TRBD1, which stays unverified in the absence of DNA. CDR3 size: 14 residues. From germline, CDR1 is SGDLS and CDR2 YYNGEE. The chain's CDR3 is CASSVARQGYEQYF.

Here the CDR3 reads CSARDPTSGGSSTYEQYF. The chain employs TRBV20-1 and TRBJ2-7; TCRdb gives TRBD2 as the D gene, but with no DNA this cannot be confirmed. Germline V CDR1 and CDR2: DFQATT, SNEGSKA (reference sequence). This CDR3 is built from 18 residues.

The genes are TRBV4-2 and TRBJ2-7; TCRdb's D call, TRBD1, is unchecked because there is no DNA. Germline CDR1 LGHNA, CDR2 YNFKEQ. The CDR3 has 16 residues. The chain's CDR3 is CASSQDFRQGNYEQYF.

The chain recombines TRBV6-5 with TRBJ2-7; TCRdb gives TRBD1 as the D gene, but with no DNA this cannot be confirmed. Germline CDR1 MNHEY, CDR2 SVGAGI. This CDR3 comprises 16 residues. The CDR3 region is CASSFPIFTGPGEQYF.

This rearrangement joins TRBV29-1 to TRBJ2-2; TCRdb proposes TRBD1, but this gene call is untestable without DNA. Germline V gene data show CDR1 as SQVTM and CDR2 as ANQGSEA. The CDR3 has 12 amino acids. CDR3 amino acids: CSVLRGSGELFF.

The chain is built from TRBV20-1 and TRBJ2-1; checking the TCRdb D call of TRBD2 is not possible without DNA. Germline CDR1 is DFQATT and CDR2 is SNEGSKA (reference sequence). CDR3 length equals 15 residues. The CDR3 region is CSARDPGGRDNEQFF.

The chain joins TRBV4-2 to TRBJ1-1; absent DNA, TCRdb's TRBD1 call cannot be checked. This CDR3 contains 15 residues. Germline loops: CDR1 LGHNA, CDR2 YNFKEQ. CDR3 amino acids: CASSQTGGPNTEAFF.

The chain is built from TRBV7-3 and TRBJ2-3; checking the TCRdb D call of TRBD1 is not possible without DNA. Germline CDR1 SGHTA, CDR2 FQGTGA. This CDR3 has 16 amino acids. This CDR3 is CASSLRPGQGALAQYF.

V gene TRBV6-5 combines with J gene TRBJ1-6. This CDR3 has 15 amino acids. CDR1 and CDR2 (germline): MNHEY, SVGAGI. The CDR3 region is CASIFGPGGNSPLHF.

This rearrangement joins TRBV6-1 to TRBJ2-5; TCRdb names TRBD1, which stays unverified in the absence of DNA. CDR1 and CDR2 (germline): MNHNS, SASEGT. The length of the CDR3 is 16 residues. The CDR3 sequence is CASSRNRQGTQETQYF.

The V and J genes are TRBV20-1 and TRBJ1-1; TCRdb's D call of TRBD1 is untestable without DNA. The CDR3 runs to 12 residues. The germline V gene has CDR1 DFQATT and CDR2 SNEGSKA (reference sequence). Here the CDR3 reads CSALGGGTEAFF.

V usage is TRBV7-9 and J usage is TRBJ2-3; TCRdb's D call, TRBD2, is unchecked because there is no DNA. Germline CDR1 and CDR2: SEHNR and FQNEAQ (reference sequence). The CDR3 totals 16 residues. CDR3 amino acids: CASSPRPSGGADTQYF. The whole variable domain, remainder taken from reference TRBV7-9 and TRBJ2-3, is DTGVSQNPRHKITKRGQNVTFRCDPISEHNRLYWYRQTLGQGPEFLTYFQNEAQLEKSRLLSDRFSAERPKGSFSTLEIQRTEQGDSAMYLCASSPRPSGGADTQYFGPGTRLTVL.